This T cell receptor beta chain was observed in a study of T cell responses to AZD1222 COVID-19 vaccine. CDR1 is MNHEY and CDR2 is SVGAGI in the germline V gene. V was shortened by 7 bases and J by 4 bases, with 10 bases between the two germline ends. The CDR3 spans 12 residues. The protocol was immunoSEQ multiplex PCR, while the TCRdb copy is restricted to in-frame clones and leaves out a portion. The table includes 75,000 to 100,000 clones, about 90% detected once. V and J are TRBV6-5 and TRBJ1-2, with a possible D match to TRBD1 (6 bases). The sequences come from peripheral blood, collected 28 days after the second AZD1222 dose. The source of this sequence is an adult who received the AZD1222 COVID-19 vaccine. CDR3 sequence (DNA): TGTGCCAGCAACCAGGACAGCTATGGCTACACCTTC. Residues: CASNQDSYGYTF.